The 9 T cell receptor beta chains below all came from one sample that was sequenced in a study of cytomegalovirus exposure and HLA in healthy donors. PCR amplification relied on 60 Vbeta primers (plus 13 Jbeta primers). The protocol was immunoSEQ multiplex PCR, while the TCRdb copy is restricted to in-frame clones and leaves out a portion. The sample consists of under 200,000 clones, approximately 12% of them appearing once. The sample taken for sequencing was PBMCs. These TCRs come from a man aged 45-65 years in good health and CMV-seropositive.

This clone was detected only a few times. The CDR3 sequence: CASSLRQGTDTQYF. CDR3 DNA: TGCGCCAGCAGCCTAAGGCAGGGTACAGATACGCAGTATTTT. The chain employs TRBV5-1 and TRBJ2-3; TRBD1 might be the D (5 bases). Trimming removed 4 bases from V and 3 bases from J, with 12 bases in between. From germline, CDR1 is SGHRS and CDR2 YFSETQ. The CDR3 is 14 residues long.

This clone was observed a handful of times. The chain joins TRBV7-8 to TRBJ2-5; 7 bases are shared with TRBD2. The CDR3 is 13 residues long. J was trimmed by 4 bases and V by 3 bases; bases with no gene match: 2. Germline CDR1 is SGHVS and CDR2 is FQNEAQ. The CDR3 DNA is TGTGCCAGCAGCTTGTCGGGGGGAGAGACCCAGTACTTC. Translated: CASSLSGGETQYF.

The sample holds a few counts of this clone. This chain links TRBV5-1 with TRBJ2-5; D not certain. V shed 0 bases and J shed 3 bases, with 6 bases lying between them. The CDR3 loop spans 13 amino acids. Germline CDR1 is SGHRS and CDR2 is YFSETQ. The CDR3 spells CASSLVPEETQYF. DNA of the CDR3: TGCGCCAGCAGCTTGGTCCCGGAAGAGACCCAGTACTTC. The complete variable domain, with remaining parts taken from reference TRBV5-1 and TRBJ2-5, reads KAGVTQTPRYLIKTRGQQVTLSCSPISGHRSVSWYQQTPGQGLQFLFEYFSETQRNKGNFPGRFSGRQFSNSRSEMNVSTLELGDSALYLCASSLVPEETQYFGPGTRLLVL.

The V and J genes are TRBV10-1 and TRBJ2-6; TRBD1 aligns across 8 bases. The CDR3 is made up of 19 amino acids. Germline V gene data show CDR1 as WNHNN and CDR2 as SYGVQD (reference sequence). Losses at the gene ends were 11 bases for V and 0 bases for J; bases not matched to a gene: 18. The CDR3 reads CARKTSGGQGSSGANVLTF. The CDR3 coding sequence is TGCGCCCGCAAGACCAGTGGAGGACAGGGTTCCTCTGGGGCCAACGTCCTGACTTTC.

This clone has only a few counts. The V call is TRBV2, the J call TRBJ2-7; 8 bases are shared with TRBD1. After removal of 6 bases from V and 7 bases from J, the junction contained 8 bases not matched to a gene. The length of the CDR3 is 13 residues. Germline values: CDR1 SNHLY, CDR2 FYNNEI. CDR3 DNA sequence: TGTGCCAGCAGAGAGCTGGACAGGGCTGAGCAGTACGTC. It encodes CASRELDRAEQYV.

This sequence joins TRBV7-7 and TRBJ2-1; a possible D gene is TRBD2 (6 bases). Trimming removed 5 bases from V and 5 bases from J, with 19 bases in between. The CDR3 has 16 amino acids. The germline V gene has CDR1 SSHAT and CDR2 FNYEAQ (reference sequence). Here the CDR3 reads CASSPKPGLGDNEQFF. In DNA form, the CDR3 reads TGTGCCAGCAGCCCAAAGCCGGGACTCGGAGACAATGAGCAGTTCTTC.

V usage is TRBV9 and J usage is TRBJ2-1; 9 nucleotides agree with TRBD2. The CDR3 has 15 residues. With 4 bases clipped from V and 3 bases from J, the junction kept 5 bases outside the gene matches. Germline V gene lookup returns CDR1 SGDLS and CDR2 YYNGEE. The DNA of the CDR3 is TGTGCCAGCAGCCGGGCGGGGGGGAGCTACAATGAGCAGTTCTTC. Its protein product is CASSRAGGSYNEQFF.

The J gene is TRBJ2-3, the V gene TRBV5-1, with 7 bases matching TRBD1. This CDR3 has 15 residues. The junction had 7 bases not matched to a gene; V was cut back by 4 bases and J by 2 bases. CDR1 SGHRS and CDR2 YFSETQ come from the germline V gene. In DNA, the CDR3 is TGCGCCAGCAGCACAGGGACAGCGAACACAGATACGCAGTATTTT. Amino acid sequence: CASSTGTANTDTQYF.

This clone was seen a handful of times. The J gene is TRBJ1-5, the V gene TRBV10-3; 11 nucleotides line up with TRBD1. This CDR3 spans 15 amino acids. Germline trimming cut 6 bases from V and 5 bases from J; bases unmatched to any gene: 6. Germline V gene sequence: CDR1 ENHRY, CDR2 SYGVKD. The CDR3 DNA is TGTGCCATCAGGGAGGGACAGGGGGAAGATCAGCCCCAGCATTTT. The encoded protein is CAIREGQGEDQPQHF.